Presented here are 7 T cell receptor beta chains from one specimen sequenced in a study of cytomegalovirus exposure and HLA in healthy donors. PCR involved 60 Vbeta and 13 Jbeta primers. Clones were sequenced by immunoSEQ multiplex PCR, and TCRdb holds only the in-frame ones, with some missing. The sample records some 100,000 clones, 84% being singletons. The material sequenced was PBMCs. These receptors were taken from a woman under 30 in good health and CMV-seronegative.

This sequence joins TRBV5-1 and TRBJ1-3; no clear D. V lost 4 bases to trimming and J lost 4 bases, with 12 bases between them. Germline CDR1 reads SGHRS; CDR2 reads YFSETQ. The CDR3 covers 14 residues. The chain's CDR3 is CASSAGENGNTIYF. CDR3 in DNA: TGCGCCAGCAGCGCCGGGGAAAACGGAAACACCATATATTTT.

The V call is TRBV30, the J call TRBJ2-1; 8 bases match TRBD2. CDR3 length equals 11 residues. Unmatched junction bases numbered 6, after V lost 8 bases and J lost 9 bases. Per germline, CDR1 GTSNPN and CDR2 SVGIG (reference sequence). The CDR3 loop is CAGGLELEQFF. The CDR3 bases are TGTGCCGGGGGACTAGAGCTTGAGCAGTTCTTC. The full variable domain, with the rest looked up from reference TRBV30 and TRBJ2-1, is SQTIHQWPATLVQPVGSPLSLECTVEGTSNPNLYWYRQAAGRGLQLLFYSVGIGQISSEVPQNLSASRPQDRQFILSSKKLLLSDSGFYLCAGGLELEQFFGPGTRLTVL.

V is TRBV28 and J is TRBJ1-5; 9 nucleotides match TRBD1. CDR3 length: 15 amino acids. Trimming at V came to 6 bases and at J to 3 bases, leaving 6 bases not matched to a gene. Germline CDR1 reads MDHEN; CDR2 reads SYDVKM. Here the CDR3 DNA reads TGTGCCAGCAGCACGACAGGGGGGCCCAATCAGCCCCAGCATTTT. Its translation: CASSTTGGPNQPQHF.

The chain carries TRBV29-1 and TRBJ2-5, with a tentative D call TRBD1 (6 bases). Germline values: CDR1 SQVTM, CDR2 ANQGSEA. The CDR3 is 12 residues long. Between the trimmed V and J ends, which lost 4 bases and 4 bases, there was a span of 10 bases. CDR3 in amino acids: CSVVQGSETQYF. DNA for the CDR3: TGCAGCGTTGTACAGGGTTCAGAGACCCAGTACTTC.

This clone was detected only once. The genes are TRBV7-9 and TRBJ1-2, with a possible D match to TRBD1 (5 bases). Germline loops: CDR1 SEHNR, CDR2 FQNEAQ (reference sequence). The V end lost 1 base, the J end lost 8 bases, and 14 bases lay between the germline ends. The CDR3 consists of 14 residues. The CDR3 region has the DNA TGTGCCAGCAGCTTAGGGTGGCAGGGTGAAGGCTACACCTTC. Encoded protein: CASSLGWQGEGYTF.

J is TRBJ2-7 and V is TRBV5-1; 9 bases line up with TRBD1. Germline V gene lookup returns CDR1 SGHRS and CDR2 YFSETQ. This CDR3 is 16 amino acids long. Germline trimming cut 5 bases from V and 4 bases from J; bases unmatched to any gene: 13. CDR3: CASSYGTGSHGYEQYF. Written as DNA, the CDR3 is TGCGCCAGCAGTTACGGGACAGGGAGCCACGGTTACGAGCAGTACTTC.

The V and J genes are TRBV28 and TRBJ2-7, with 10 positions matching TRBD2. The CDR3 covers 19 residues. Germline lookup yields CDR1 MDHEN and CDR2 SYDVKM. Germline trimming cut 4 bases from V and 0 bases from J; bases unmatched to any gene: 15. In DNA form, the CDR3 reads TGTGCCAGCAGTTCTCGCTACCCCCGGGGACTAGCGAACTCCTACGAGCAGTACTTC. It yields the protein CASSSRYPRGLANSYEQYF.